The 17 T cell receptor beta chains given below trace back to one sample, sequenced in a study of cytomegalovirus exposure and HLA in healthy donors. A multiplex PCR was run with 60 Vbeta primers and 13 Jbeta primers. Clones were sequenced by immunoSEQ multiplex PCR, and TCRdb holds only the in-frame ones, with some missing. In the table there are 95,000 to 100,000 clones, approximately 75% of which are singletons. Input material: PBMCs. The source is a woman aged 40 to 50 in good health and CMV-seronegative.

The chain uses TRBV5-4 and TRBJ1-1, with unresolved D. The CDR3 length is 12 residues. CDR1 and CDR2 from the germline V gene are SGHNT and YYREEE (reference sequence). Trimming removed 0 bases at V and 7 bases at J, with 7 bases between. Written as DNA, the CDR3 is TGTGCCAGCAGCTTGGAGGCGGGTGAAGCTTTCTTT. Translation gives CASSLEAGEAFF. Complete variable domain (other parts from reference TRBV5-4 and TRBJ1-1): ETGVTQSPTHLIKTRGQQVTLRCSSQSGHNTVSWYQQALGQGPQFIFQYYREEENGRGNFPPRFSGLQFPNYSSELNVNALELDDSALYLCASSLEAGEAFFGQGTRLTVV.

The V gene is TRBV2, the J gene TRBJ2-7; tentative D call: TRBD2 (6 bases). V lost 10 bases to trimming and J lost 2 bases, with 15 bases between them. The CDR3 spans 13 residues. Germline-derived CDR1 and CDR2 are SNHLY and FYNNEI. For the CDR3, the DNA is TGTGCCACCCTCCGGGCGGGGACCTACGAGCAGTACTTC. It codes for CATLRAGTYEQYF.

This clone was seen a handful of times. V gene TRBV9 combines with J gene TRBJ2-1; D unclear. CDR3 length: 15 residues. The ends were cut back, 0 bases at V and 0 bases at J, with 7 bases in the middle. In germline, CDR1 is SGDLS, CDR2 YYNGEE. The CDR3 reads CASSVVGASYNEQFF. Here the CDR3 DNA reads TGTGCCAGCAGCGTAGTCGGAGCCTCCTACAATGAGCAGTTCTTC.

This chain uses TRBV4-1 with TRBJ2-5; 10 bases are a match to TRBD2. Germline trimming cut 1 base from V and 3 bases from J; bases unmatched to any gene: 2. Germline lookup yields CDR1 MGHRA and CDR2 YSYEKL. CDR3 size: 15 residues. CDR3 DNA: TGCGCCAGCAGCCAAGGACTAGCGGGCGAAGAGACCCAGTACTTC. Protein product: CASSQGLAGEETQYF.

This chain links TRBV19 with TRBJ1-5; 9 nucleotides match TRBD1. Losses at the gene ends were 5 bases for V and 5 bases for J; bases not matched to a gene: 1. The CDR3 contains 13 residues. Germline CDR1 LNHDA, CDR2 SQIVND (reference sequence). CDR3 in DNA: TGTGCCAGTAGTTACAGGGGGCATCAGCCCCAGCATTTT. This codes for CASSYRGHQPQHF.

The chain recombines TRBV28 with TRBJ2-7; perhaps TRBD1 as D (6 bases). Germline V CDR1 and CDR2: MDHEN, SYDVKM. Trimming left V 5 bases short and J 6 bases short, with 11 bases between. This CDR3 region has 12 residues. CDR3 protein: CASSVRGLEQYF. The CDR3 DNA reads as TGTGCCAGCAGTGTCAGGGGCCTCGAGCAGTACTTC.

The rearrangement links TRBV4-3 to TRBJ1-4; D call uncertain. The germline gives CDR1 LGHNA, CDR2 YSLEER. The length of the CDR3 is 16 residues. The V and J ends lost 0 bases and 1 base respectively, with 9 bases between them. CDR3 nucleotides: TGCGCCAGCAGCCAAGATAGAGCCATAACTAATGAAAAACTGTTTTTT. This gives the protein CASSQDRAITNEKLFF.

The chain uses TRBV5-8 and TRBJ2-7, with 7 positions matching TRBD1. The CDR3 covers 15 residues. Germline V CDR1 and CDR2: SGHTS, YDEGEE. The V and J ends lost 0 bases and 2 bases, in that order; junction bases with no gene match: 5. The CDR3 here is CASSLGQGLTYEQYF. The CDR3 coding sequence is TGTGCCAGCAGCTTGGGACAGGGTCTGACCTACGAGCAGTACTTC.

This chain links TRBV9 with TRBJ2-1; a weak D match, TRBD2 (6 bases). Trimming pared 1 base from V and 4 bases from J, leaving 12 bases between. CDR1 and CDR2 (germline): SGDLS, YYNGEE. The CDR3 has 15 amino acids. CDR3: CASSVTGVAYNEQFF. CDR3 bases: TGTGCCAGCAGCGTAACGGGGGTCGCGTACAATGAGCAGTTCTTC.

The V call is TRBV18, the J call TRBJ1-5, with a tentative D call TRBD1 (6 bases). The CDR3 sequence is 13 residues long. CDR1 and CDR2 (germline): KGHSH, LQKENI. The ends were cut back, 3 bases at V and 4 bases at J, with 7 bases in the middle. CDR3 region: CASSPQGNQPQHF. CDR3 DNA: TGTGCCAGCTCACCTCAGGGGAATCAGCCCCAGCATTTT.

The V call is TRBV10-2, the J call TRBJ2-3; D ambiguous. The germline CDR1 and CDR2 sequences are WSHSY and SAAADI. The ends were cut back, 3 bases at V and 2 bases at J, with 12 bases in the middle. This CDR3 contains 15 residues. The DNA for the CDR3 is TGCGCCAGCAGTGAAGGCGGCAAAAACACAGATACGCAGTATTTT. This codes for CASSEGGKNTDTQYF.

This clone came up a few times. The chain couples TRBV28 to TRBJ2-3, with 7 nucleotides matching TRBD1. V was pared by 5 bases and J by 3 bases, with 5 bases of the junction left unmatched. Germline V gene data show CDR1 as MDHEN and CDR2 as SYDVKM. The CDR3 contains 14 residues. CDR3 sequence reads: CASSGNRGTDTQYF. The CDR3 nucleotides read TGTGCCAGCAGTGGTAACAGGGGAACAGATACGCAGTATTTT.

The J gene is TRBJ2-4, the V gene TRBV13, with D possibly being TRBD2 (5 bases). Per the germline V gene, CDR1 is PRHDT and CDR2 is FYEKMQ (reference sequence). Trimming took off 4 bases at V and 7 bases at J, with 23 bases between the two ends. The CDR3 runs 17 residues. The CDR3 bases are TGTGCCAGCAGCTCATTCCGCACAAGAGGGAACGTCAACATTCAGTACTTC. This sequence encodes CASSSFRTRGNVNIQYF.

This clone occurred once. The chain uses TRBV5-4 and TRBJ2-1, with 13 bases lining up with TRBD2. Germline lookup yields CDR1 SGHNT and CDR2 YYREEE (reference sequence). The CDR3 extends over 16 amino acids. The ends lost 3 bases at V and 10 bases at J; junction bases unmatched: 10. CDR3 sequence: CASSSARLAGGSEQFF. The CDR3 DNA is TGTGCCAGCAGCTCGGCAAGACTAGCGGGAGGTTCGGAGCAGTTCTTC.

The count of this clone is one. The genes are TRBV10-1 and TRBJ1-1, with 7 bases lining up with TRBD1. CDR3 length: 14 residues. V gave up 3 bases and J gave up 10 bases; unmatched junction bases: 11. The germline gives CDR1 WNHNN, CDR2 SYGVQD (reference sequence). The chain's CDR3 is CASSDDGTDWGAFF. CDR3 in DNA: TGCGCCAGCAGTGATGATGGGACAGACTGGGGAGCTTTCTTT.

The gene calls are TRBV29-1 and TRBJ2-5; D ambiguous. Trimming removed 3 bases at V and 2 bases at J, with 10 bases between. CDR1 is SQVTM, CDR2 ANQGSEA, per germline. This CDR3 contains 13 residues. The CDR3 protein is CSVDSGLQETQYF. The CDR3 bases are TGCAGCGTTGATTCGGGTTTACAAGAGACCCAGTACTTC.

V is TRBV7-6 and J is TRBJ1-5; D is uncertain. Per the germline V gene, CDR1 is SGHVS and CDR2 is FNYEAQ. V was shortened by 1 base and J by 0 bases, with 7 bases between the two germline ends. The CDR3 contains 15 residues. CDR3 loop: CASSLDPDSNQPQHF. CDR3 nucleotides: TGTGCCAGCAGCTTAGACCCAGATAGCAATCAGCCCCAGCATTTT.